This is a list of T cell receptor beta chains from one sample in a study of shared clonotypes between healthy human individuals. This table comes from immunoSEQ multiplex PCR, and its TCRdb copy is limited to in-frame clones, with some not included. Of some 1 million clones in the sample, about 76% were seen once. The specimen sequenced was memory CD4+ T cells sorted from blood. Source of these receptors: a man between 18 and 29 years old in good health. Each CDR3 is given with its conserved first and last residue. The D gene is left open where the match is weak. A clone size is listed for some rows: how often the clone was seen (once, few, many), or a class if it is expanded.

TGTGCCAGCAACCAGGACAGTACAAATTCACCCCTCCACTTT | CASNQDSTNSPLHF | - | TRBJ1-6 | - | TRBV2 | 14
TGTGCCAGCAGCTTGGGGCCCCCAGGGGGTGGCAGCAATCAGCCCCAGCATTTT | CASSLGPPGGGSNQPQHF | - | TRBJ1-5 | TRBD1 | TRBV7-6 | 18
TGTGCCACCAGCAGAGGAGAGGGCGGAGGGACAAACTACGAGCAGTACTTC | CATSRGEGGGTNYEQYF | - | TRBJ2-7 | - | TRBV15 | 17
TGTGCCAGCAGCTTTTCGGGGGGTTCCCAAGAGACCCAGTACTTC | CASSFSGGSQETQYF | - | TRBJ2-5 | TRBD2 | TRBV7-9 | 15
TGTGCCAGTAGTATCAGGACCCAAACGAATTCACCCCTCCACTTT | CASSIRTQTNSPLHF | - | TRBJ1-6 | - | TRBV19 | 15
TGTGCCAGTAAGGCGAGCGGGAGGAATGAGCAGTTCTTC | CASKASGRNEQFF | - | TRBJ2-1 | TRBD2 | TRBV19 | 13
TGTGCCAGCAGCTTACCCCGACTAGTGATGGAGACCCAGTACTTC | CASSLPRLVMETQYF | - | TRBJ2-5 | - | TRBV7-2 | 15
TGTGCCAGCAGACCACAGGGGGCTACATATCAGCCCCAGCATTTT | CASRPQGATYQPQHF | - | TRBJ1-5 | TRBD1 | TRBV6-1 | 15
TGCGCCAGCAGCCCCGAACGGGTGGGCTACACCTTC | CASSPERVGYTF | - | TRBJ1-2 | - | TRBV5-1 | 12
TGTGCCACCATGGGGGGAGAAGTTAATTCACCCCTCCACTTT | CATMGGEVNSPLHF | - | TRBJ1-6 | - | TRBV2 | 14
TGTGCCAGCAGTGACTGGGCGAGCAATCAGCCCCAGCATTTT | CASSDWASNQPQHF | - | TRBJ1-5 | - | TRBV6-1 | 14
TGTGCCAGCAGTCCTAGCGGGAGGGGAGGCAATGAGCAGTTCTTC | CASSPSGRGGNEQFF | - | TRBJ2-1 | TRBD2 | TRBV6-5 | 15
TGCGCCAGCAGCTTGAGACAGGAAGAGACCCAGTACTTC | CASSLRQEETQYF | - | TRBJ2-5 | - | TRBV5-1 | 13
TGTGCCAGCAGCCTAAATGACGGAAACTCTGGAAACACCATATATTTT | CASSLNDGNSGNTIYF | - | TRBJ1-3 | - | TRBV9 | 16
TGCGCCAGCAGCTTGGATATGGAGCCCTACACCGGGGAGCTGTTTTTT | CASSLDMEPYTGELFF | - | TRBJ2-2 | - | TRBV5-1 | 16
TGTGCCAGCAGAGAAACATTGGACCGCGGACTTAACTATGGCTACACCTTC | CASRETLDRGLNYGYTF | - | TRBJ1-2 | - | TRBV28 | 17
TGTGCCAGCAGCTTGGATTGGACAGGGAACACCGGGGAGCTGTTTTTT | CASSLDWTGNTGELFF | - | TRBJ2-2 | TRBD1 | TRBV5-8 | 16
TGTGCCAGCTCACCACGGTTAAGTGGGCGGGGGCAGGTCACTGAAGCTTTCTTT | CASSPRLSGRGQVTEAFF | - | TRBJ1-1 | - | TRBV18 | 18
TGCAGCGTTATTGTCGGACAGGGGATCTACGAGCAGTACTTC | CSVIVGQGIYEQYF | - | TRBJ2-7 | TRBD1 | TRBV29-1 | 14
TGTGCCACCAGCAGAGACCGGCGGGGGCTATACAATGAGCAGTTCTTC | CATSRDRRGLYNEQFF | - | TRBJ2-1 | - | TRBV15 | 16
TGTGCCAGCAGTGATGTCGCTGGGACTGGAAACACCATATATTTT | CASSDVAGTGNTIYF | - | TRBJ1-3 | - | TRBV6-1 | 15
TGTGCCAGCAGCCTAAGTACAGGGGAAGCAGAGACCCAGTACTTC | CASSLSTGEAETQYF | - | TRBJ2-5 | TRBD1 | TRBV11-2 | 15
TGTGCCAGAAGCTCGGCCGGGACTATACCCACCGGGGAGCTGTTTTTT | CARSSAGTIPTGELFF | - | TRBJ2-2 | TRBD2 | TRBV5-3 | 16
TGTGCCAGCAGCCGAACTGTGACCTACGAGCAGTACTTC | CASSRTVTYEQYF | - | TRBJ2-7 | - | TRBV5-6 | 13
TGTGCCAGCAGCGTAGGCGGGGCTAGCGGGAGAATCGCAGATACGCAGTATTTT | CASSVGGASGRIADTQYF | - | TRBJ2-3 | TRBD2 | TRBV9 | 18
TGTGCCAGCAGCGCCTTTGAGTATAAGTACTTC | CASSAFEYKYF | - | TRBJ2-5 | - | TRBV14 | 11
TGTGCCTGGAGTTACGGGGGAACTAGCGGGAGGGTGGCCGGGGAGCTGTTTTTT | CAWSYGGTSGRVAGELFF | - | TRBJ2-2 | TRBD2 | TRBV30 | 18
TGTGCCAGCTCACCCGAAATTAAATACGAGCAGTACTTC | CASSPEIKYEQYF | - | TRBJ2-7 | - | TRBV18 | 13
TGTGCCAGCAGCCGTTTGGGGGGGGCACCAACTAATGAAAAACTGTTTTTT | CASSRLGGAPTNEKLFF | once | TRBJ1-4 | - | TRBV7-8 | 17
TGTGCCTGGAGTTTAAATGAAAAACTGTTTTTT | CAWSLNEKLFF | few | TRBJ1-4 | - | TRBV30 | 11
TGTGCCAGCAGTGAATATCCCTCGGGCTACACCTTC | CASSEYPSGYTF | few | TRBJ1-2 | - | TRBV2 | 12
TGTGCCTGGAGTACTCCCGGGACCCGATACAATGAGCAGTTCTTC | CAWSTPGTRYNEQFF | once | TRBJ2-1 | - | TRBV30 | 15
TGTGCCAGCTCACCACCGATTGCGGCTGGGGGAGAGACCCAGTACTTC | CASSPPIAAGGETQYF | - | TRBJ2-5 | - | TRBV18 | 16
TGTGCCTGGAGTGTACGGACGGCAGGGGGCCGAGGTGAGCAGTACTTC | CAWSVRTAGGRGEQYF | once | TRBJ2-7 | TRBD1 | TRBV30 | 16
TGTGCCAGCAGCACCGGGACAGGGGCCACCGGGGAGCTGTTTTTT | CASSTGTGATGELFF | - | TRBJ2-2 | TRBD1 | TRBV6-5 | 15